A single sample gave rise to the 28 T cell receptor beta chains below, sequenced in a study of OX40 agonist ivuxolimab in advanced cancers. Clones were sequenced by immunoSEQ multiplex PCR, and TCRdb holds only the in-frame ones, with some missing. The table lists 45,000 to 50,000 clones, more than 65% of them singletons. Sequenced here: CD4+ or CD8+ T cells sorted from blood, sampled in a trial of the OX40 agonist ivuxolimab. The origin of the receptors is an adult with an advanced solid tumor such as melanoma, head and neck, liver or kidney cancer.

This clone was recorded a few times. The chain recombines TRBV7-2 with TRBJ1-1; tentatively, D is TRBD1 (6 bases). The V end lost 2 bases, the J end lost 5 bases, and 18 bases lay between the germline ends. CDR3 length: 16 residues. Looked up from germline, CDR1 is SGHTA and CDR2 is FQGNSA. CDR3 sequence reads: CASSLHPRAGDTEAFF. The CDR3 DNA reads TGTGCCAGCAGCTTACACCCCCGGGCAGGGGATACTGAAGCTTTCTTT.

Here the CDR3 reads CASSFRGGSSYEQYF. The CDR3 DNA reads TGTGCCAGCAGCTTTAGGGGCGGGAGCTCCTACGAGCAGTACTTC. The chain employs TRBV5-8 and TRBJ2-7; 7 nucleotides match TRBD2. The germline CDR1 and CDR2 sequences are SGHTS and YDEGEE. The CDR3 covers 15 residues. V shed 2 bases and J 0 bases; nucleotides not matched to a gene: 5.

This clone came up once. V and J are TRBV10-3 and TRBJ2-3, with 9 bases aligning to TRBD1. Germline V lookup: CDR1 ENHRY, CDR2 SYGVKD. The V gene end was trimmed by 3 bases and the J gene end by 5 bases; junction bases not matched to a gene: 6. The CDR3 totals 15 residues. The CDR3 DNA follows: TGTGCCATCAGTGAACAGGGGGCCGCAGGAGATACGCAGTATTTT. Translating gives CAISEQGAAGDTQYF.

V usage is TRBV9 and J usage is TRBJ2-2; D may be TRBD1 (5 bases). This CDR3 comprises 14 residues. Germline V lookup: CDR1 SGDLS, CDR2 YYNGEE. V was shortened by 3 bases and J by 1 base, with 7 bases between the two germline ends. Written as DNA, the CDR3 is TGTGCCAGCAGCGGCACAGGGAACACCGGGGAGCTGTTTTTT. Protein product: CASSGTGNTGELFF.

A few counts support this clone. This chain joins TRBV14 and TRBJ2-1; D call uncertain. This CDR3 contains 15 residues. Germline CDR1 SGHDN, CDR2 FVKESK. Trimming stripped 0 bases from V and 4 bases from J, with 10 bases between. The DNA of the CDR3 is TGTGCCAGCAGCCAAGAAGCCGGCAGATACAATGAGCAGTTCTTC. Encoded protein: CASSQEAGRYNEQFF.

J is TRBJ2-7 and V is TRBV23-1; unclear D gene. TRBV23-1 is treated as an ORF (open reading frame) with a function not yet certain. The CDR3 sequence is 16 residues long. V lost 2 bases, J lost 6 bases, and 20 bases lay in between. CDR3 protein: CASSQPPDGVPFEQYF. DNA of the CDR3: TGCGCCAGCAGTCAACCCCCCGATGGGGTCCCTTTCGAGCAGTACTTC.

The rearrangement links TRBV5-6 to TRBJ2-3; D might be TRBD1 or TRBD2, each matching 5 bases. V was cut by 4 bases and J by 1 base, with 13 bases left in between. CDR3 length equals 15 residues. Germline assignment: CDR1 SGHDT and CDR2 YYEEEE. The CDR3 loop is CASSLMGEGTDTQYF. The CDR3, as DNA: TGTGCCAGCAGCCTCATGGGGGAAGGCACAGATACGCAGTATTTT. Supplemented by reference TRBV5-6 and TRBJ2-3, the full variable domain reads DAGVTQSPTHLIKTRGQQVTLRCSPKSGHDTVSWYQQALGQGPQFIFQYYEEEERQRGNFPDRFSGHQFPNYSSELNVNALLLGDSALYLCASSLMGEGTDTQYFGPGTRLTVL.

J is TRBJ1-2 and V is TRBV7-2; 9 bases fit TRBD1. The CDR3 extends over 14 amino acids. Germline CDR1 reads SGHTA; CDR2 reads FQGNSA. With 1 base clipped from V and 4 bases from J, the junction kept 1 base outside the gene matches. Written as DNA, the CDR3 is TGTGCCAGCAGCTTAGACAGGGGGCCCTATGGCTACACCTTC. It specifies CASSLDRGPYGYTF.

The chain combines TRBV7-9 with TRBJ1-3, with TRBD1 matching 9 bases. CDR1 and CDR2 from the germline V gene are SEHNR and FQNEAQ (reference sequence). The CDR3 has 15 residues. After removal of 3 bases from V and 2 bases from J, the junction contained 2 bases not matched to a gene. The CDR3 DNA is TGTGCCAGCAGCTTTCGACAGGGGGCTGGAAACACCATATATTTT. Its protein is CASSFRQGAGNTIYF.

V gene TRBV7-9 combines with J gene TRBJ1-1; no clear D gene. Trimming removed 5 bases from V and 0 bases from J, with 13 bases in between. This CDR3 contains 15 residues. The V gene's germline CDR1 is SEHNR and CDR2 FQNEAQ (reference sequence). DNA for the CDR3: TGTGCCAGCAGCGGTAGTCTCAGCTTGAACACTGAAGCTTTCTTT. It translates to CASSGSLSLNTEAFF.

This chain uses TRBV10-2 with TRBJ2-3; D is unresolved. Germline V gives CDR1 WSHSY, CDR2 SAAADI. V was shortened by 4 bases and J by 5 bases, with 10 bases between the two germline ends. This CDR3 spans 13 amino acids. The CDR3 coding sequence is TGCGCCAGCAGTGGGGCCCACAGAGATACGCAGTATTTT. The encoded protein is CASSGAHRDTQYF.

This sequence joins TRBV13 and TRBJ2-7; D possibly corresponds to TRBD1 (5 bases). This CDR3 region has 13 residues. V was shortened by 7 bases and J by 4 bases, with 14 bases between the two germline ends. Germline values: CDR1 PRHDT, CDR2 FYEKMQ (reference sequence). The CDR3: CASTSRQGYEQYF. The CDR3 DNA follows: TGTGCCAGCACCTCCCGCCAGGGATACGAGCAGTACTTC.

The J gene is TRBJ1-4, the V gene TRBV6-6, with D possibly matching TRBD1 (6 bases). The V end was cut by 6 bases, the J end by 2 bases, with 13 bases between. The CDR3 runs to 15 residues. Germline V lookup: CDR1 MNHNY, CDR2 SVGAGI (reference sequence). Here the CDR3 DNA reads TGTGCCAGCAGACGCCAGGGGCGGACTAATGAAAAACTGTTTTTT. It is translated as CASRRQGRTNEKLFF.

The V gene is TRBV7-2, the J gene TRBJ2-7, with D possibly matching TRBD1 (6 bases). V was trimmed by 3 bases and J by 8 bases, leaving 17 bases between them. The CDR3 extends over 14 amino acids. CDR1 is SGHTA, CDR2 FQGNSA, per germline. The CDR3 DNA sequence: TGTGCCAGCAGCTTTAGAGGGGGTCTTTCGAAGCAGTACTTC. This sequence encodes CASSFRGGLSKQYF.

This clone was seen only a few times. V usage is TRBV6-6 and J usage is TRBJ1-1; possible D gene TRBD1, 5 bases. There are 15 residues in the CDR3. V dropped 2 bases and J dropped 1 base, with 11 bases sitting between them. The germline V gene has CDR1 MNHNY and CDR2 SVGAGI (reference sequence). The CDR3: CASSYPGGGNTEAFF. The CDR3 DNA reads as TGTGCCAGCAGTTACCCCGGGGGGGGGAACACTGAAGCTTTCTTT.

The CDR3 nucleotides read TGTGCCAGCAGATCTGACAGGGCCGTAACTCAGCCCCAGCATTTT. Its translation is CASRSDRAVTQPQHF. V usage is TRBV6-1 and J usage is TRBJ1-5; 7 nucleotides line up with TRBD1. This CDR3 spans 15 amino acids. Germline CDR1 reads MNHNS; CDR2 reads SASEGT. J was trimmed by 6 bases and V by 6 bases; bases with no gene match: 11.

This chain joins TRBV21-1 and TRBJ2-7; the table names TRBD1, a call not compared with the DNA. TRBV21-1 is deemed a pseudogene. This CDR3 is 16 amino acids long. CDR3 in amino acids: CASSKDFPDRSYEQYF. CDR3 nucleotide sequence: TGTGCCAGCAGCAAAGACTTCCCGGACAGGTCCTACGAGCAGTACTTC.

This clone was detected once. The rearrangement uses TRBV6-6 and TRBJ2-7; no definite D call. Germline V gene sequence: CDR1 MNHNY, CDR2 SVGAGI (reference sequence). There are 11 residues in the CDR3. V was trimmed by 6 bases and J by 5 bases, leaving 8 bases between them. The CDR3, as DNA: TGTGCCAGCAGCTCCTCGGACGAGCAGTACTTC. Residues: CASSSSDEQYF.

The rearrangement joins TRBV30 to TRBJ2-7; 10 bases map to TRBD1. J was trimmed by 6 bases and V by 4 bases; bases with no gene match: 15. Germline V gives CDR1 GTSNPN, CDR2 SVGIG (reference sequence). The CDR3 has 16 residues. Here the CDR3 DNA reads TGTGCCTGGACCAGACCCCCCCGGACAGGGGGTGTCGAGCAGTACTTC. Its protein is CAWTRPPRTGGVEQYF.

This chain uses TRBV30 with TRBJ2-7; the D gene is possibly TRBD2 (5 bases). CDR3 length: 12 amino acids. Germline assignment: CDR1 GTSNPN and CDR2 SVGIG (reference sequence). V was shortened by 4 bases and J by 5 bases, with 12 bases between the two germline ends. The CDR3: CAWKPAGNEQYF. The CDR3, as DNA: TGTGCCTGGAAGCCCGCCGGGAACGAGCAGTACTTC. Filled out from reference TRBV30 and TRBJ2-7, the complete variable domain reads SQTIHQWPATLVQPVGSPLSLECTVEGTSNPNLYWYRQAAGRGLQLLFYSVGIGQISSEVPQNLSASRPQDRQFILSSKKLLLSDSGFYLCAWKPAGNEQYFGPGTRLTVT.

The V gene is TRBV7-3, the J gene TRBJ1-2; D is unresolved. Trimming removed 5 bases from V and 5 bases from J, with 12 bases in between. Germline lookup yields CDR1 SGHTA and CDR2 FQGTGA. This CDR3 comprises 13 residues. The CDR3 sequence is CASSPGGDYGYTF. The CDR3 bases are TGTGCCAGCAGCCCCGGCGGCGATTATGGCTACACCTTC.

By share of the sample, this clone is medium-sized. The J gene is TRBJ1-1, the V gene TRBV29-1; tentative D call: TRBD1 (5 bases). This CDR3 contains 12 residues. Germline V gene lookup returns CDR1 SQVTM and CDR2 ANQGSEA. The CDR3 DNA sequence: TGCAGTGGTGGATCGGGGGACACTGAAGCTTTCTTT. This codes for CSGGSGDTEAFF.

This chain connects TRBV11-3 to TRBJ2-5, with a weak D call TRBD1 (6 bases). The V gene's germline CDR1 is SGHNT and CDR2 YENEEA. The CDR3 spans 12 residues. Trimming left V 5 bases short and J 5 bases short, with 9 bases between. The CDR3 region has the DNA TGTGCCAGCAGCAGGGGGAAGGAGACCCAGTACTTC. It codes for CASSRGKETQYF.

The V call is TRBV19, the J call TRBJ1-2; no clear D. From germline, CDR1 is LNHDA and CDR2 SQIVND (reference sequence). The V and J ends lost 11 bases and 13 bases respectively, with 23 bases between them. The CDR3 covers 12 residues. CDR3 residues: CAGSPPEAPRTF. DNA of the CDR3: TGTGCCGGGTCGCCCCCTGAGGCGCCTCGCACCTTC.

J is TRBJ1-2 and V is TRBV18; 12 positions agree with TRBD1. The CDR3 runs 14 residues. Trimming took 3 bases from V and 7 from J; bases not matched to a gene: 3. Germline V gene data show CDR1 as KGHSH and CDR2 as LQKENI. This CDR3 reads CASSPGQGAVGYTF. The CDR3 DNA reads TGTGCCAGCTCACCGGGACAGGGGGCTGTTGGCTACACCTTC.

In DNA form, the CDR3 reads TGTGCCAGCAGTAAAGACTCGGGACTAGCGGACTACGAGCAGTACTTC. As protein: CASSKDSGLADYEQYF. The gene calls are TRBV13 and TRBJ2-5; 11 bases are shared with TRBD2. The last part of the DNA fits TRBJ2-7 better; the J call may be wrong. This CDR3 spans 16 amino acids. Germline values: CDR1 PRHDT, CDR2 FYEKMQ (reference sequence).

This clone has more than one count but fewer than ten. V usage is TRBV27 and J usage is TRBJ2-5; no reliable D call. The germline gives CDR1 MNHEY, CDR2 SMNVEV (reference sequence). The CDR3 is made up of 12 amino acids. V shed 6 bases and J shed 4 bases, with 9 bases lying between them. CDR3 in amino acids: CASRADGETQYF. CDR3 coding DNA: TGTGCCAGCAGGGCAGACGGAGAGACCCAGTACTTC.

The chain couples TRBV4-3 to TRBJ1-6; no clear D. Per the germline V gene, CDR1 is LGHNA and CDR2 is YSLEER. V lost 0 bases and J lost 7, with 4 bases in between. This CDR3 comprises 13 residues. In nucleotides, the CDR3 is TGCGCCAGCAGCCAAGAACTGAATTCACCCCTCCACTTT. Translating it yields CASSQELNSPLHF.